These 25 T cell receptor beta chains originate from one sample sequenced in a study of response to subunit inactivated influenza vaccine. TCRdb used MiXCR to reprocess the RT-PCR reads, holding one entry per CDR3 protein. The sample shows some 800,000 distinct CDR3 sequences, 20% to 25% of them seen only once. Material: PBMCs from blood, obtained more than 4 days after vaccination. These receptors came from a man aged 50-60 years who received an inactivated influenza vaccine.

The V call is TRBV4-2, the J call TRBJ2-5; possible D gene TRBD1, 5 bases. Germline V gives CDR1 LGHNA, CDR2 YNFKEQ. Trimming removed 7 bases at V and 9 bases at J, with 21 bases between. This CDR3 comprises 14 residues. CDR3 region: CASTLNDRPHPQYF. The CDR3, as DNA: TGTGCCAGCACCCTAAACGACAGACCCCACCCCCAGTACTTC.

The chain's CDR3 is CAISEVSSSGNTIYF. The CDR3 region has the DNA TGTGCCATCAGTGAGGTCAGCTCCTCTGGAAACACCATATATTTT. V usage is TRBV10-3 and J usage is TRBJ1-3; D gene unclear. Trimming removed 2 bases from V and 0 bases from J, with 8 bases in between. This CDR3 has 15 residues. Germline V gene data show CDR1 as ENHRY and CDR2 as SYGVKD.

The chain links TRBV30 to TRBJ1-1; D unresolved. The CDR3 has 11 amino acids. Between the trimmed V and J ends, which lost 2 bases and 8 bases, there was a span of 9 bases. The V gene's germline CDR1 is GTSNPN and CDR2 SVGIG (reference sequence). DNA of the CDR3: TGTGCCTGGAGTCAAACAGTGGAAGCTTTCTTT. This gives the protein CAWSQTVEAFF.

The chain has TRBV20-1 and TRBJ2-3, with a tentative D call TRBD1 (8 bases). CDR3 length equals 15 residues. Looked up from germline, CDR1 is DFQATT and CDR2 is SNEGSKA (reference sequence). Trimming shortened V by 5 bases and J by 5 bases, and 20 bases separated the two germline ends. CDR3 sequence (DNA): TGCAGTGCTTCTGGACAGGGAGGGGTCGGAGATACGCAGTATTTT. It encodes CSASGQGGVGDTQYF.

The rearrangement links TRBV28 to TRBJ1-6; no definite D call. This CDR3 has 15 residues. Trimming shortened V by 5 bases and J by 8 bases, and 16 bases separated the two germline ends. Per the germline V gene, CDR1 is MDHEN and CDR2 is SYDVKM. CDR3 in DNA: TGTGCCAGCAGTCTGTCAACTCCCGGGGATTCACCCCTCCACTTT. It translates to CASSLSTPGDSPLHF.

The J gene is TRBJ2-5, the V gene TRBV7-9, with D tentatively TRBD1 (6 bases). The CDR3 length is 16 residues. Looked up from germline, CDR1 is SEHNR and CDR2 is FQNEAQ (reference sequence). Trimming removed 3 bases at V and 0 bases at J, with 14 bases between. The CDR3 spells CASSLFTDRYQETQYF. The CDR3 nucleotides are TGTGCCAGCAGCTTGTTCACCGACAGGTACCAAGAGACCCAGTACTTC.

This clonotype was picked up a small number of times. CDR3 DNA: TGTGCCAGCAGTTACCGGACAGGGAGCACTGAAGCTTTCTTT. Amino acids: CASSYRTGSTEAFF. The genes are TRBV6-2 or TRBV6-3 and TRBJ1-1, with 8 bases identical to TRBD1. Trimming at V came to 2 bases and at J to 4 bases, leaving 3 bases not matched to a gene. Germline lookup yields CDR1 MNHEY and CDR2 SVGEGT. The CDR3 has 14 residues.

This clonotype was seen a few times. The CDR3 DNA reads TGCAGTGTCCCGGACCAATTCAATCAGCCCCAGCATTTT. Its translation: CSVPDQFNQPQHF. V is TRBV20-1 and J is TRBJ1-5, with unresolved D. This CDR3 region has 13 residues. Germline V gives CDR1 DFQATT, CDR2 SNEGSKA (reference sequence). V was trimmed by 7 bases and J by 3 bases, leaving 13 bases between them.

This clonotype was observed at least ten times. The chain joins TRBV3-1 to TRBJ2-7; D is possibly TRBD1 or TRBD2 (5 bases each). V lost 10 bases and J 2 bases, leaving 9 bases between the germline ends. Germline CDR1 is LGHDT and CDR2 is YNNKEL (reference sequence). This CDR3 has 11 amino acids. This CDR3 reads CATKGPYEQYF. The CDR3 nucleotides are TGTGCCACCAAGGGACCCTACGAGCAGTACTTC.

This clonotype came up a few times. V and J are TRBV20-1 and TRBJ2-3, with 9 bases aligning to TRBD2. V lost 3 bases to trimming and J lost 2 bases; unmatched junction nucleotides: 6. CDR1 and CDR2 (germline): DFQATT, SNEGSKA (reference sequence). The CDR3 has 15 residues. The CDR3 sequence is CSASLAGRDTDTQYF. The CDR3 coding sequence is TGCAGTGCTAGTCTAGCGGGGAGAGACACAGATACGCAGTATTTT.

This clonotype was observed at least ten times. The gene calls are TRBV29-1 and TRBJ1-2, with 7 bases lining up with TRBD1. Germline V gene sequence: CDR1 SQVTM, CDR2 ANQGSEA. V lost 4 bases and J lost 8; bases outside the gene matches: 10. The CDR3 covers 13 residues. The CDR3 region is CSVGARDSKGYTF. The CDR3 DNA follows: TGCAGCGTTGGGGCCAGGGACAGCAAAGGCTACACCTTC.

This clonotype was seen more than once but under ten times. J is TRBJ1-4 and V is TRBV12-3 or TRBV12-4, with D possibly TRBD1 on 6 matching bases. Trimming left V 6 bases short and J 12 bases short, with 20 bases between. The CDR3 runs 14 residues. CDR3 sequence: CASSHPLNREELFF. The CDR3 DNA reads TGTGCCAGCAGCCACCCCCTCAACAGGGAAGAACTGTTTTTT.

The chain joins TRBV20-1 to TRBJ2-1; D may correspond to TRBD1 or TRBD2 (5 bases each). Trimming pared 0 bases from V and 5 bases from J, leaving 17 bases between. The CDR3 is 16 amino acids. Germline V gives CDR1 DFQATT, CDR2 SNEGSKA (reference sequence). CDR3 protein: CSARDLRDLPDNEQFF. The CDR3 DNA follows: TGCAGTGCTAGAGACCTGAGGGACCTCCCGGACAATGAGCAGTTCTTC.

This clonotype was recorded a few times. The rearrangement links TRBV12-3 or TRBV12-4 to TRBJ2-7, with a weak D call TRBD1 (6 bases). Trimming shortened V by 0 bases and J by 3 bases, and 18 bases separated the two germline ends. The CDR3 has 17 amino acids. The CDR3 sequence: CASSLAGAGPKIYEQYF. DNA of the CDR3: TGTGCCAGCAGTTTAGCGGGGGCAGGCCCCAAGATCTACGAGCAGTACTTC.

V and J are TRBV9 and TRBJ2-2; no reliable D call. The CDR3 is made up of 14 amino acids. Germline V gene data show CDR1 as SGDLS and CDR2 as YYNGEE. Trimming pared 0 bases from V and 8 bases from J, leaving 11 bases between. The CDR3 region is CASSVAVFEGELFF. In nucleotides, the CDR3 is TGTGCCAGCAGCGTAGCTGTATTTGAAGGGGAGCTGTTTTTT.

The V gene is TRBV20-1, the J gene TRBJ1-5, with D perhaps matching TRBD1 (6 bases). This CDR3 is built from 15 residues. V was cut by 4 bases and J by 3 bases, with 16 bases left in between. Germline loops: CDR1 DFQATT, CDR2 SNEGSKA (reference sequence). The CDR3 is CSAKPGQRVNQPQHF. For the CDR3, the DNA is TGCAGTGCTAAACCGGGACAACGGGTCAATCAGCCCCAGCATTTT.

The table lists this clonotype with many counts. The chain links TRBV11-2 to TRBJ2-7, with 8 bases identical to TRBD1. Germline lookup yields CDR1 SGHAT and CDR2 FQNNGV. The CDR3 spans 21 residues. Losses at the gene ends were 0 bases for V and 0 bases for J; bases not matched to a gene: 19. CDR3 bases: TGTGCCAGCAGCTTAGAAGGACAGGGAGGCTTTTTGGGATTGAGCTCCTACGAGCAGTACTTC. It yields the protein CASSLEGQGGFLGLSSYEQYF.

The V and J genes are TRBV20-1 and TRBJ2-1; 10 bases agree with TRBD2. Germline V lookup: CDR1 DFQATT, CDR2 SNEGSKA (reference sequence). CDR3 length: 14 amino acids. J gave up 7 bases and V 5 bases, and 8 bases lay outside the gene matches. The CDR3 loop reads CSAQAGGPSNEQFF. The CDR3 DNA sequence: TGCAGTGCTCAAGCGGGAGGGCCCTCGAATGAGCAGTTCTTC.

The chain carries TRBV4-1 and TRBJ2-2; TRBD2 aligns across 12 bases. This CDR3 contains 19 residues. Germline V gene lookup returns CDR1 MGHRA and CDR2 YSYEKL. The J segment lost 6 bases and the V segment lost 6 bases, leaving 17 bases of the junction unmatched. DNA for the CDR3: TGCGCCAGCAGAGGCCTAGCGGGGGGGCCATCGGTACGATCCGGGGAGCTGTTTTTT. This gives the protein CASRGLAGGPSVRSGELFF.

J is TRBJ2-1 and V is TRBV4-1, with 7 bases lining up with TRBD1. With 3 bases clipped from V and 5 bases from J, the junction kept 13 bases outside the gene matches. Looked up from germline, CDR1 is MGHRA and CDR2 is YSYEKL. The CDR3 is 17 residues long. The CDR3 sequence is CASSHRRGTGGNNEQFF. The CDR3 nucleotides are TGCGCCAGCAGCCACCGCAGGGGGACCGGCGGCAACAATGAGCAGTTCTTC.

The chain employs TRBV7-7 and TRBJ2-5, with a possible D match to TRBD2 (6 bases). The V end was cut by 6 bases, the J end by 4 bases, with 21 bases between. CDR1 and CDR2 (germline): SSHAT, FNYEAQ (reference sequence). This CDR3 comprises 16 residues. DNA for the CDR3: TGTGCCAGCAGTCTAGGAGGGACCCGTCTGGGAGAGACCCAGTACTTC. It is translated as CASSLGGTRLGETQYF.

This chain links TRBV3-1 with TRBJ1-2; D gene ambiguous. CDR1 is LGHDT, CDR2 YNNKEL, per germline (reference sequence). The V end lost 3 bases, the J end lost 3 bases, and 14 bases lay between the germline ends. The CDR3 runs to 15 residues. The CDR3 nucleotides are TGTGCCAGCAGCCAGGATGACCCTTTTTACTATGGCTACACCTTC. Amino acid sequence: CASSQDDPFYYGYTF.

The chain carries TRBV12-3 or TRBV12-4 and TRBJ1-6, with D uncertain. The CDR3 loop spans 13 amino acids. The germline V and J ends were trimmed by 5 bases and 9 bases, with 11 bases remaining between them. CDR3 amino acids: CASSIAWGSPLHF. The CDR3 DNA reads TGTGCCAGCAGTATTGCGTGGGGTTCACCCCTCCACTTT.

The rearrangement links TRBV2 to TRBJ2-3; D call uncertain. Germline V gene lookup returns CDR1 SNHLY and CDR2 FYNNEI. The CDR3 contains 14 residues. V was pared by 7 bases and J by 0 bases, with 11 bases between. CDR3 region: CASTPWLSTDTQYF. The CDR3 DNA reads TGTGCCAGCACCCCCTGGCTGAGCACAGATACGCAGTATTTT.

The CDR3 sequence: CASSFRNPGTGELFF. The CDR3 DNA reads as TGTGCCAGCAGCTTCCGGAACCCGGGGACCGGGGAGCTGTTTTTT. The J gene is TRBJ2-2, the V gene TRBV7-2; D is perhaps TRBD2 (5 bases). CDR3 length: 15 residues. V was cut by 3 bases and J by 5 bases, with 13 bases left in between. The germline V gene has CDR1 SGHTA and CDR2 FQGNSA.